This entry concerns a single TCR beta chain. Antigen specificity is unknown. TCRdb passed the 5' RACE reads through MiXCR, listing each CDR3 protein once. The repertoire consists of fewer than 250,000 distinct CDR3 sequences, with about a sixth occurring once and the leading ten covering 2.4%. This CDR3 is 14 amino acids long. Germline V gene sequence: CDR1 MDHEN, CDR2 SYDVKM. V was clipped by 6 bases and J by 4 bases, with 13 bases between them. These data belong to a study of T-cell memory formation after mild COVID-19. Overall study results and limits: Pre-infection memory contained some responding clones, which suggested that cross-reactive memory had joined. Second-wave clones with a day 37 peak had unconfirmed SARS-CoV-2 specificity. Later expanders leaned CD4+, whereas clones that contracted between day 15 and 85 were balanced CD4/CD8. Contracting CD4+ clones sat mainly in CM and EM; CD8+ in EMRA.

The sequence was collected from an adult woman who had mild COVID-19 (a few samples of this study predate the infection). Cell type and time point are not known. This rearrangement joins TRBV28 to TRBJ1-5, with D unresolved. The sequencing input was PBMCs or a T cell subset sorted from them (not recorded which). The CDR3 is CASSTTPSNQPQHF. The CDR3 DNA sequence: TGTGCCAGCAGCACCACCCCTAGTAATCAGCCCCAGCATTTT.